Listed below are T cell receptor beta chains from one sample, sequenced in a study of T cell repertoires in cytomegalovirus infection. TCRdb passed the reads through MiXCR, listing each CDR3 protein once. The sample has about 350,000 distinct CDR3 sequences, about 32% seen once. Their recognized antigens are unknown. The sample here was cultured PBMCs, taken from culture after CMV antigen stimulation. The receptors shown here come from a human donor in good health (CMV status not recorded). Some clones in this sample may be carry-over from other donors' samples. The CDR3 runs from the conserved cysteine through the conserved F or W. The order of the fields is V gene, J gene, CDR3 protein.

v_call: TRBV6-2/TRBV6-3; j_call: TRBJ1-1; cdr3_aa: CASSYGQGSLGTEAFF
v_call: TRBV7-9; j_call: TRBJ1-5; cdr3_aa: CASSFSTGVNQPQHF
v_call: TRBV3-1; j_call: TRBJ1-4; cdr3_aa: CASSPYPGTENEKLFF
v_call: TRBV6-1; j_call: TRBJ1-2; cdr3_aa: CASSPPVRQEPSYGYTF
v_call: TRBV6-2/TRBV6-3; j_call: TRBJ2-1; cdr3_aa: CASSYVAGTYNEQFF
v_call: TRBV19; j_call: TRBJ2-1; cdr3_aa: CASSKGANYNEQFF
v_call: TRBV4-1; j_call: TRBJ1-4; cdr3_aa: CASSQDVTGAFEKLFF
v_call: TRBV20-1; j_call: TRBJ1-2; cdr3_aa: CSASSGTGGYTF
v_call: TRBV7-2; j_call: TRBJ2-5; cdr3_aa: CASSLGLAGSQETQYF
v_call: TRBV7-7; j_call: TRBJ2-5; cdr3_aa: CASSPKDRVRKTQYF
v_call: TRBV5-1; j_call: TRBJ2-1; cdr3_aa: CASSFPDLGTSGSSYNEQFF
v_call: TRBV6-5; j_call: TRBJ2-4; cdr3_aa: CASSYSYAGSKNIQYF
v_call: TRBV9; j_call: TRBJ2-1; cdr3_aa: CASSVVAGEYNEQFF
v_call: TRBV6-6; j_call: TRBJ2-1; cdr3_aa: CASSYRAAHPGNEQFF
v_call: TRBV30; j_call: TRBJ2-6; cdr3_aa: CAWSPGGSGANVLTF
v_call: TRBV29-1; j_call: TRBJ2-7; cdr3_aa: CSAKLAGGYEQYF
v_call: TRBV7-6; j_call: TRBJ2-6; cdr3_aa: CASSTDRGSTGANVLTF
v_call: TRBV28; j_call: TRBJ1-4; cdr3_aa: CASSPRTAKLFF
v_call: TRBV7-3; j_call: TRBJ2-2; cdr3_aa: CASSQTGADTGELFF
v_call: TRBV6-8; j_call: TRBJ2-5; cdr3_aa: CASIHKVSSGAQETQYF
v_call: TRBV2; j_call: TRBJ2-7; cdr3_aa: CASLDGSSYEQYF
v_call: TRBV7-2; j_call: TRBJ2-1; cdr3_aa: CASSFGGRALEQFF
v_call: TRBV7-2; j_call: TRBJ1-4; cdr3_aa: CASSLEAGPSNEKLFF
v_call: TRBV27; j_call: TRBJ1-5; cdr3_aa: CASTLIGQYSNQPQHF
v_call: TRBV2; j_call: TRBJ2-5; cdr3_aa: CASSEAGQGETQYF
v_call: TRBV5-1; j_call: TRBJ1-2; cdr3_aa: CASSFTPGHPYYGYTF
v_call: TRBV7-2; j_call: TRBJ2-7; cdr3_aa: CASSLGQVVYEQYF